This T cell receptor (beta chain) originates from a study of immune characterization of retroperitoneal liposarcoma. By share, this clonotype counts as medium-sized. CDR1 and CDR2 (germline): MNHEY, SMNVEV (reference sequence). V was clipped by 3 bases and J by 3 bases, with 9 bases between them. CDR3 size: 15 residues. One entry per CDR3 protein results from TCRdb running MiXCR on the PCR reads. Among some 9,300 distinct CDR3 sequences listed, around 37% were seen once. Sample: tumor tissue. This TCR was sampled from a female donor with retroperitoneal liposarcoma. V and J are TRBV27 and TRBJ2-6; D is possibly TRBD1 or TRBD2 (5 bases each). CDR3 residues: CASSFLGVGANVLTF. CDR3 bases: TGTGCCAGCAGTTTTCTGGGGGTTGGGGCCAACGTCCTGACTTTC.